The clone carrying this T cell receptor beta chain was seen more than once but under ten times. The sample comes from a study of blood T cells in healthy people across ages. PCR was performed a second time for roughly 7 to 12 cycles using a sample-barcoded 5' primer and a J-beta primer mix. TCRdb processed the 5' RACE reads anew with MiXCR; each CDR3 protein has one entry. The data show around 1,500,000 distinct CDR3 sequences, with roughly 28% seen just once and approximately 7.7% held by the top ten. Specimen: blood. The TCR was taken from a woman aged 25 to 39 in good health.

CDR3 bases: TGCGCCAGCAGCGGGTCGACAGAAACAGATACGCAGTATTTT. Residues: CASSGSTETDTQYF. The chain links TRBV5-1 to TRBJ2-3; weak D call: TRBD1 (5 bases). Germline V gene sequence: CDR1 SGHRS, CDR2 YFSETQ. V lost 4 bases and J lost 3, with 12 bases in between. CDR3 length: 14 residues.